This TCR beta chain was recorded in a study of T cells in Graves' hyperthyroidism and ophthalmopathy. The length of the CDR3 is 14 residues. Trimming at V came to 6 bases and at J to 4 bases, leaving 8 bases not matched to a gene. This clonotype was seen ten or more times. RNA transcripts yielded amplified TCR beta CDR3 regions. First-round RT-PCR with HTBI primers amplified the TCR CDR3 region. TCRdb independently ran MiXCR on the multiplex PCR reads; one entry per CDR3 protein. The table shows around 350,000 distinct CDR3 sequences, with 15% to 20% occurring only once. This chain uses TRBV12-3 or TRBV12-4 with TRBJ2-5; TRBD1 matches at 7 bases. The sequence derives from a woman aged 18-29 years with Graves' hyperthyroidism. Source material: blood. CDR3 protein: CASSLGQSGETQYF. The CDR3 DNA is TGTGCCAGCAGCCTGGGACAGAGCGGAGAGACCCAGTACTTC.